A selection of T cell receptor beta chains follows, all from one sample in a study of human T cells and chemical hapten exposure. One entry per CDR3 protein, called by TCRdb with MiXCR from the RACE reads. The data contain 250,000 or so distinct CDR3 sequences, around 7% of them singletons. Here the sequenced sample was whole blood, taken in connection with sensitization to the hapten diphenylcyclopropenone (DPC). These receptors were taken from a man younger than 35 with alopecia areata. Some clones in this sample may be carry-over from other donors' samples. CDR3s include the opening cysteine and the closing phenylalanine or tryptophan. A D gene is named only where the DNA matches it firmly. Rows may omit the clone size; those that give it use once, few, many or a size class.

j_gene: TRBJ2-1
v_gene: TRBV7-2
abundance: few
d_gene: TRBD2
CDR3aa: CASSSFRLALRKQFF

j_gene: TRBJ1-1
v_gene: TRBV6-2/TRBV6-3
abundance: -
d_gene: TRBD1
CDR3aa: CASRHPGQAQNTEAFF

j_gene: TRBJ2-6
v_gene: TRBV20-1
abundance: many
d_gene: TRBD1
CDR3aa: CSAGGTGLPGANVLTF

j_gene: TRBJ2-1
v_gene: TRBV4-3
abundance: many
d_gene: -
CDR3aa: CASSQVSKNEQFF

j_gene: TRBJ2-5
v_gene: TRBV4-2
abundance: many
d_gene: -
CDR3aa: CASSRDTKETQYF

j_gene: TRBJ2-3
v_gene: TRBV7-2
abundance: -
d_gene: TRBD2
CDR3aa: CASSLRSGRGFTDTQYF

j_gene: TRBJ1-3
v_gene: TRBV7-2
abundance: few
d_gene: -
CDR3aa: CASSLAGGSGNTIYF

j_gene: TRBJ2-2
v_gene: TRBV29-1
abundance: many
d_gene: -
CDR3aa: CSARNWTGELFF

j_gene: TRBJ1-3
v_gene: TRBV11-2
abundance: few
d_gene: TRBD1
CDR3aa: CASSWDRRGNTIYF

j_gene: TRBJ1-4
v_gene: TRBV18
abundance: few
d_gene: -
CDR3aa: CASSPTGIEKLFF

j_gene: TRBJ2-7
v_gene: TRBV5-1
abundance: -
d_gene: -
CDR3aa: CASSLARAYYEQYF

j_gene: TRBJ2-4
v_gene: TRBV11-2
abundance: -
d_gene: -
CDR3aa: CASRRVAKNIQYF